What follows are 28 T cell receptor beta chains derived from one specimen sequenced in a study of spatial heterogeneity in lung cancer. Noted time point: sample taken at primary tumor resection. From the 5' RACE reads, TCRdb called clonotypes with MiXCR, one entry per CDR3 protein. The table lists about 9,600 distinct CDR3 sequences, 8% to 10% of them singletons, with roughly 13% in the top ten. Study results and caveats: Counts that tracked tumor mutation counts were those of expanded intratumoral alpha and beta TCRs.

These TCRs' antigens remain unknown. The sequencing here drew on lung tumor tissue, taken at surgery. The source is a female donor with early-stage non-small cell lung cancer.

This rearrangement joins TRBV20-1 to TRBJ2-7, with D perhaps matching TRBD1 or TRBD2 (6 bases each). Between the trimmed V and J ends, which lost 0 bases and 7 bases, there was a span of 16 bases. CDR1 and CDR2 from the germline V gene are DFQATT and SNEGSKA (reference sequence). CDR3 size: 14 residues. CDR3 in DNA: TGCAGTGCTAGAGATCATCAGGGGCGGGGAGAGCAGTACTTC. Translating it yields CSARDHQGRGEQYF.

The table lists this clonotype with many counts. The rearrangement links TRBV6-6 to TRBJ2-7; D possibly corresponds to TRBD2 (5 bases). The CDR3 spans 13 residues. The V end lost 2 bases, the J end lost 7 bases, and 12 bases lay between the germline ends. Germline CDR1 is MNHNY and CDR2 is SVGAGI (reference sequence). The CDR3, as DNA: TGTGCCAGCAGTTACGCGGGTGCGGGTGAGCAGTACTTC. Its translation is CASSYAGAGEQYF.

This clonotype is categorized as large. The V call is TRBV7-2, the J call TRBJ2-7, with a tentative D call TRBD1 (5 bases). The CDR3 totals 16 residues. With 1 base removed from V and 0 bases from J, the gap between germline ends came to 13 bases. Germline V CDR1 and CDR2: SGHTA, FQGNSA. CDR3 sequence reads: CASSLVLGPFSYEQYF. DNA for the CDR3: TGTGCCAGCAGCTTAGTACTGGGGCCCTTCTCCTACGAGCAGTACTTC.

The J gene is TRBJ2-3, the V gene TRBV3-1; 11 bases match TRBD2. Germline CDR1 is LGHDT and CDR2 is YNNKEL (reference sequence). V lost 4 bases, J lost 5 bases, and 8 bases stayed unmatched. The CDR3 covers 16 residues. The CDR3 sequence is CASSPRTSGWVDTQYF. The CDR3 nucleotides read TGTGCCAGCAGCCCCCGGACTAGCGGGTGGGTAGATACGCAGTATTTT.

There are many counts of this clonotype. The CDR3 DNA follows: TGCGCCAGCAGCCAATGGGGCCCCGAAGCTGGGGCCAACGTCCTGACTTTC. It encodes CASSQWGPEAGANVLTF. The chain links TRBV4-1 to TRBJ2-6; tentatively, D is TRBD1 (5 bases). Between the trimmed V and J ends, which lost 2 bases and 2 bases, there was a span of 13 bases. Germline V gives CDR1 MGHRA, CDR2 YSYEKL. This CDR3 is built from 17 residues.

This clonotype has at least ten counts. The CDR3 loop is CASSYSGQGAAKNIQYF. The CDR3 DNA reads TGCGCCAGCAGCTACAGCGGACAGGGAGCCGCCAAAAACATTCAGTACTTC. The V gene is TRBV5-1, the J gene TRBJ2-4; 8 positions match TRBD1. The germline CDR1 and CDR2 sequences are SGHRS and YFSETQ. This CDR3 comprises 17 residues. The V gene end was trimmed by 3 bases and the J gene end by 1 base; junction bases not matched to a gene: 9.

This clonotype has only a few counts. This rearrangement joins TRBV12-3 or TRBV12-4 to TRBJ2-7; 7 bases align to TRBD1. CDR3 length equals 12 residues. V lost 6 bases to trimming and J lost 4 bases; unmatched junction nucleotides: 3. The CDR3, as DNA: TGTGCCAGCAGCATGACAGGGTACGAGCAGTACTTC. Translating it yields CASSMTGYEQYF.

This clonotype is classed as medium-sized. The gene calls are TRBV18 and TRBJ1-6; D is ambiguous. V was clipped by 6 bases and J by 13 bases, with 13 bases between them. Germline V gives CDR1 KGHSH, CDR2 LQKENI. The CDR3 is 12 amino acids. The CDR3 loop reads CASSPSPRPLHF. CDR3 sequence (DNA): TGTGCCAGCTCCCCCAGTCCCCGGCCCCTCCACTTT. Full variable domain (missing parts from reference TRBV18 and TRBJ1-6): NAGVMQNPRHLVRRRGQEARLRCSPMKGHSHVYWYRQLPEEGLKFMVYLQKENIIDESGMPKERFSAEFPKEGPSILRIQQVVRGDSAAYFCASSPSPRPLHFGNGTRLTVT.

In its sample, this clonotype is medium-sized. The V and J genes are TRBV28 and TRBJ1-2; D is uncertain. V was clipped by 6 bases and J by 3 bases, with 17 bases between them. The CDR3 length is 15 residues. Germline V gene data show CDR1 as MDHEN and CDR2 as SYDVKM. CDR3 in amino acids: CASSSPFSPYYGYTF. The CDR3 coding sequence is TGTGCCAGCAGCTCCCCGTTTTCGCCTTACTATGGCTACACCTTC.

This clonotype was observed at least ten times. This chain links TRBV30 with TRBJ2-2, with D perhaps TRBD1 or TRBD2 (5 bases each). V lost 3 bases, J lost 0 bases, and 8 bases lay in between. This CDR3 comprises 14 residues. Per the germline V gene, CDR1 is GTSNPN and CDR2 is SVGIG (reference sequence). This CDR3 is CAWRRGPNTGELFF. The CDR3 bases are TGTGCCTGGAGGAGGGGACCGAACACCGGGGAGCTGTTTTTT.

This clonotype was seen a few times. The chain's CDR3 is CASSLNTGHGEKLFF. The CDR3 DNA follows: TGCGCCAGCAGCCTCAATACAGGGCACGGTGAAAAACTGTTTTTT. This chain joins TRBV4-3 and TRBJ1-4; D is possibly TRBD1 (6 bases). The CDR3 has 15 amino acids. CDR1 LGHNA and CDR2 YSLEER come from the germline V gene. V lost 4 bases to trimming and J lost 7 bases, with 16 bases between them.

In this sample, this clonotype turned up many times. The V call is TRBV7-9, the J call TRBJ2-7, with D tentatively TRBD1 (6 bases). The CDR3 loop spans 13 amino acids. Trimming stripped 0 bases from V and 7 bases from J, with 10 bases between. The V gene's germline CDR1 is SEHNR and CDR2 FQNEAQ (reference sequence). Here the CDR3 DNA reads TGTGCCAGCAGCTTAGCGGGGGCCCGGGAGCAGTACTTC. Encoded protein: CASSLAGAREQYF.

This clonotype was observed a handful of times. V usage is TRBV18 and J usage is TRBJ2-1; 12 nucleotides agree with TRBD2. Germline V gene sequence: CDR1 KGHSH, CDR2 LQKENI. The CDR3 contains 17 residues. With V trimmed by 5 bases and J by 2 bases, 7 bases remained unmatched. In nucleotides, the CDR3 is TGTGCCAGCTCATCGAGACTAGCGGGGGAGGCCTACAATGAGCAGTTCTTC. Translation: CASSSRLAGEAYNEQFF.

This clonotype was recorded many times. The chain links TRBV6-1 to TRBJ2-2, with 14 bases identical to TRBD2. Germline trimming cut 7 bases from V and 8 bases from J; bases unmatched to any gene: 6. The CDR3 extends over 15 amino acids. In germline, CDR1 is MNHNS, CDR2 SASEGT. The CDR3 DNA reads as TGTGCCAGCACCCTGGGACTAGCGGGGGTTGGGGAGCTGTTTTTT. It is translated as CASTLGLAGVGELFF.

This clonotype is medium-sized (0.01 to 0.1%) by share. V usage is TRBV6-6 and J usage is TRBJ2-3, with 9 bases aligning to TRBD2. Trimming cost V 8 bases and J 0 bases; bases outside gene matches: 6. The CDR3 contains 15 residues. Germline CDR1 and CDR2: MNHNY and SVGAGI (reference sequence). In nucleotides, the CDR3 is TGTGCCAGCGCGTCTAGCGGGGAGAGCACAGATACGCAGTATTTT. This codes for CASASSGESTDTQYF.

This clonotype was counted between two and nine times. The J gene is TRBJ1-1, the V gene TRBV10-3; TRBD1 matches 9 bases. The CDR3 sequence is 18 residues long. Trimming removed 8 bases from V and 3 bases from J; junction bases left unmatched: 19. Germline-derived CDR1 and CDR2 are ENHRY and SYGVKD. DNA of the CDR3: TGTGCCATCTCCAGAGCCCCGACAGGGGGGCCGCCAGACACTGAAGCTTTCTTT. Its protein is CAISRAPTGGPPDTEAFF.

Judged by abundance, this clonotype is medium-sized (0.01 to 0.1%). The J gene is TRBJ1-5, the V gene TRBV10-3; a weak D match, TRBD1 (5 bases). This CDR3 has 15 residues. V lost 0 bases and J 4 bases, leaving 10 bases between the germline ends. Per germline, CDR1 ENHRY and CDR2 SYGVKD. In nucleotides, the CDR3 is TGTGCCATCAGTGAGTCACACGGGGGAAATCAGCCCCAGCATTTT. Protein: CAISESHGGNQPQHF.

This chain links TRBV9 with TRBJ2-1; weak D call: TRBD1 (5 bases). Germline-derived CDR1 and CDR2 are SGDLS and YYNGEE. V lost 0 bases, J lost 12 bases, and 10 bases lay in between. This CDR3 has 12 residues. CDR3 residues: CASSVEGSGQFF. The CDR3 region has the DNA TGTGCCAGCAGCGTAGAGGGGTCGGGGCAGTTCTTC. Using reference TRBV9 and TRBJ2-1 for the parts outside the CDR3, the full variable domain is DSGVTQTPKHLITATGQRVTLRCSPRSGDLSVYWYQQSLDQGLQFLIQYYNGEERAKGNILERFSAQQFPDLHSELNLSSLELGDSALYFCASSVEGSGQFFGPGTRLTVL.

In its sample, this clonotype is medium-sized. The chain uses TRBV5-6 and TRBJ1-5, with D unclear. V was pared by 4 bases and J by 1 base, with 18 bases between. From germline, CDR1 is SGHDT and CDR2 YYEEEE. This CDR3 spans 17 amino acids. The CDR3 loop is CASSDIKGLRSNQPQHF. CDR3 coding DNA: TGTGCCAGCAGCGACATTAAAGGGCTGCGGAGCAATCAGCCCCAGCATTTT.

This clonotype was seen at least ten times. This chain uses TRBV7-6 with TRBJ2-1, with D possibly being TRBD2 (5 bases). V lost 2 bases to trimming and J lost 9 bases, with 14 bases between them. Looked up from germline, CDR1 is SGHVS and CDR2 is FNYEAQ. There are 14 residues in the CDR3. The CDR3 reads CASSLLDGGSEQFF. CDR3 DNA: TGTGCCAGCAGCTTATTGGATGGAGGTAGTGAGCAGTTCTTC. Full variable domain (rest looked up from reference TRBV7-6 and TRBJ2-1): GAGVSQSPRYKVTKRGQDVALRCDPISGHVSLYWYRQALGQGPEFLTYFNYEAQQDKSGLPNDRFSAERPEGSISTLTIQRTEQRDSAMYRCASSLLDGGSEQFFGPGTRLTVL.

There are a few counts of this clonotype. One end of the junction varies from germline; a read error may be responsible. The chain has TRBV10-3 and TRBJ1-1, with 8 positions matching TRBD1. Per the germline V gene, CDR1 is ENHRY and CDR2 is SYGVKD. The CDR3 sequence is 13 residues long. The DNA of the CDR3 is TGTGCCATCAGGGGACAGGAGGACACTGAAGCCTTCTTT. Amino acid sequence: CAIRGQEDTEAFF.

The table lists this clonotype with a few counts. The rearrangement uses TRBV30 and TRBJ2-1; D gene ambiguous. CDR1 is GTSNPN, CDR2 SVGIG, per germline (reference sequence). CDR3 size: 15 residues. V lost 2 bases, J lost 0 bases, and 11 bases lay in between. CDR3 sequence: CAWSTVGYSYNEQFF. The CDR3 DNA sequence: TGTGCCTGGAGTACCGTCGGGTACTCCTACAATGAGCAGTTCTTC.

This clonotype showed up many times. The chain carries TRBV4-1 and TRBJ2-7; D is unresolved. Germline V gene data show CDR1 as MGHRA and CDR2 as YSYEKL. The germline V and J ends were trimmed by 4 bases and 4 bases, with 11 bases remaining between them. CDR3 length: 13 amino acids. The CDR3 here is CASSPGPGYEQYF. The DNA for the CDR3 is TGCGCCAGCAGCCCCGGCCCTGGGTACGAGCAGTACTTC.

By proportion, this clonotype is medium-sized. The gene calls are TRBV18 and TRBJ2-1; 10 bases agree with TRBD1. The length of the CDR3 is 15 residues. CDR1 is KGHSH and CDR2 is LQKENI in the germline V gene. Trimming cost V 2 bases and J 6 bases; bases outside gene matches: 4. The CDR3 bases are TGTGCCAGCTCACCAGGGACAGGGGCCTCCAATGAGCAGTTCTTC. Its translation is CASSPGTGASNEQFF.

This clonotype showed up many times. The V and J genes are TRBV2 and TRBJ1-2; unclear D gene. The CDR3 runs 14 residues. V was pared by 4 bases and J by 0 bases, with 9 bases between. Germline-derived CDR1 and CDR2 are SNHLY and FYNNEI. The CDR3 coding sequence is TGTGCCAGCAGTGCCCCGGGTACTAACTATGGCTACACCTTC. Translated, it gives CASSAPGTNYGYTF.

This clonotype showed up many times. The V call is TRBV6-5, the J call TRBJ2-1; D is possibly TRBD2 (5 bases). The CDR3 is 15 amino acids. V was cut by 2 bases and J by 7 bases, with 15 bases left in between. Germline loops: CDR1 MNHEY, CDR2 SVGAGI. The CDR3 loop is CASSYGNRGLNEQFF. DNA of the CDR3: TGTGCCAGCAGTTACGGGAATCGGGGATTGAATGAGCAGTTCTTC.

This clonotype occurred many times. The chain recombines TRBV18 with TRBJ2-5; the match to TRBD2 covers 7 bases. With 1 base clipped from V and 6 bases from J, the junction kept 11 bases outside the gene matches. Germline V gene data show CDR1 as KGHSH and CDR2 as LQKENI. This CDR3 has 16 amino acids. CDR3 amino acids: CASSPLRGDLHKTQYF. CDR3 coding DNA: TGTGCCAGCTCACCACTCCGGGGGGACCTCCATAAGACCCAGTACTTC. The whole variable domain, remainder taken from reference TRBV18 and TRBJ2-5, is NAGVMQNPRHLVRRRGQEARLRCSPMKGHSHVYWYRQLPEEGLKFMVYLQKENIIDESGMPKERFSAEFPKEGPSILRIQQVVRGDSAAYFCASSPLRGDLHKTQYFGPGTRLLVL.

This clonotype was seen many times. This chain connects TRBV14 to TRBJ1-1; D is ambiguous. Trimming shortened V by 6 bases and J by 1 base, and 12 bases separated the two germline ends. This CDR3 region has 14 residues. Germline CDR1 reads SGHDN; CDR2 reads FVKESK. Here the CDR3 reads CASRESPSNTEAFF. The CDR3 DNA reads as TGTGCCAGCAGGGAGTCCCCCTCGAACACTGAAGCTTTCTTT.